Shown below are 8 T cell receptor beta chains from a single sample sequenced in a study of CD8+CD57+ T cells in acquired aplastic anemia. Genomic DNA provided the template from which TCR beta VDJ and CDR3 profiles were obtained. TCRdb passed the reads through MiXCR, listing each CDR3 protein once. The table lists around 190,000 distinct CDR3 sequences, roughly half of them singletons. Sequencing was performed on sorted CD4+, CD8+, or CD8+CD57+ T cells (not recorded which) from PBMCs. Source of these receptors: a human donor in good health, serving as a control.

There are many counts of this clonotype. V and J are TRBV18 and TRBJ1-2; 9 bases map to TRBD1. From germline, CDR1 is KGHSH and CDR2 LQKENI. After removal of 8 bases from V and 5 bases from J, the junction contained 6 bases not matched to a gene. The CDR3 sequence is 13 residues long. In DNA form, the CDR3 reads TGTGCCAGCGCGGTCGACAGGGGGTATGGCTACACCTTC. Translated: CASAVDRGYGYTF.

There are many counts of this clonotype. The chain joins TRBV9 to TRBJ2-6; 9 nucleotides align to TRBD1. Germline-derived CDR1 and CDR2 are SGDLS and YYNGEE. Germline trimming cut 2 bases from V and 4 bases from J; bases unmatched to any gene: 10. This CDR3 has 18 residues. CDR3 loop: CASSVGQGSSGGANVLTF. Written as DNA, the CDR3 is TGTGCCAGCAGCGTGGGACAGGGCTCCTCGGGGGGGGCCAACGTCCTGACTTTC.

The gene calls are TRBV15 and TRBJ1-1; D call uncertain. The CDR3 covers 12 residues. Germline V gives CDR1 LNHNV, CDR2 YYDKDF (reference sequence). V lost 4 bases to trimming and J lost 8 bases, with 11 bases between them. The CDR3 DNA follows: TGTGCCACCAGCACCGATGGGGTAGAAGCTTTCTTT. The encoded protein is CATSTDGVEAFF.

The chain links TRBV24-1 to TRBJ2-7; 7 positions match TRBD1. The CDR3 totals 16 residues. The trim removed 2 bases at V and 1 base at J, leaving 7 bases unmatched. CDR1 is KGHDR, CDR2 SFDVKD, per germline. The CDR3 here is CATSDSSLTGSYEQYF. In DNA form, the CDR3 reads TGTGCCACCAGTGATTCGAGCCTGACAGGGTCCTACGAGCAGTACTTC.

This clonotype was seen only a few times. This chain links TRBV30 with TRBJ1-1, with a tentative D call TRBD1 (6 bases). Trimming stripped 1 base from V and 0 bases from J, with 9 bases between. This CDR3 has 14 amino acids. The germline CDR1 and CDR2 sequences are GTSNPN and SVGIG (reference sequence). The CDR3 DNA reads TGTGCCTGGAGTGGGTGGGGGCTGAACACTGAAGCTTTCTTT. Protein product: CAWSGWGLNTEAFF. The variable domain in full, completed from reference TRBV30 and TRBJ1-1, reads SQTIHQWPATLVQPVGSPLSLECTVEGTSNPNLYWYRQAAGRGLQLLFYSVGIGQISSEVPQNLSASRPQDRQFILSSKKLLLSDSGFYLCAWSGWGLNTEAFFGQGTRLTVV.

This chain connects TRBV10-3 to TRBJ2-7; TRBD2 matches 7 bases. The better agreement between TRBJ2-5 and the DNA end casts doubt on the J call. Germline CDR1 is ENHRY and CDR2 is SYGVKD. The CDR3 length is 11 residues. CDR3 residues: CAIRGGETQYF. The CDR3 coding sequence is TGTGCCATCAGGGGAGGGGAGACCCAGTACTTC.

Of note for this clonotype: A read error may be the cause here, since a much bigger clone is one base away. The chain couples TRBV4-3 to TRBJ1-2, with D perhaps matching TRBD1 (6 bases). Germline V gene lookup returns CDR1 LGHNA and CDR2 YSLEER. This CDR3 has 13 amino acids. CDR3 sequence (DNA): TGCGCCAGAAGCCCCGGGGGCTACTATGGCTACACCTTC. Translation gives CARSPGGYYGYTF.

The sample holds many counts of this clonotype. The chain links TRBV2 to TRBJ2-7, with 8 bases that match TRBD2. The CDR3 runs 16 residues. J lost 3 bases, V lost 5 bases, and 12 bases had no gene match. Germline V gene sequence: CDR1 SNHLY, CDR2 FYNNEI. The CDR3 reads CASSLRGGQVGYEQYF. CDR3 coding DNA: TGTGCCAGCAGTTTACGCGGGGGGCAGGTTGGCTACGAGCAGTACTTC. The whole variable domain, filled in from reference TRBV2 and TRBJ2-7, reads EPEVTQTPSHQVTQMGQEVILRCVPISNHLYFYWYRQILGQKVEFLVSFYNNEISEKSEIFDDQFSVERPDGSNFTLKIRSTKLEDSAMYFCASSLRGGQVGYEQYFGPGTRLTVT.